This TCR beta chain was captured by sequencing in a study of vaccination and CD4 T cells after COVID-19. Study details: With a range of 35 to 161, the median interval from diagnosis to drawing post-COVID samples was 85 to 120 days. In culture, cells were exposed to overlapping spike peptides from SARS-CoV-2, HCoV-NL63, HCoV-OC43 and HCoV-229E.

CDR3 length equals 12 residues. CDR1 and CDR2 from the germline V gene are MNHEY and SVGEGT. The V end was cut by 4 bases, the J end by 11 bases, with 14 bases between. At the Johns Hopkins FTIC core, DNA taken from cultured CD4+ T cells was sequenced by way of the Oncomine TCR Beta short-read assay. After culture, CD4+ T cells served as the source for genomic DNA extraction. TCRdb re-derived calls from the PCR reads in MiXCR, one entry per CDR3 protein. In the table there are around 19,000 distinct CDR3 sequences, approximately 49% of which are singletons. A few counts support this clonotype. Its antigen remains unidentified. The sample's treatment: 10-day PBMC culture with coronavirus spike peptide pools or control peptides (ViraFEST assay).

The source is a human donor who had recovered from COVID-19. Sequencing was performed on CD4+ T cells from blood, cultured in vitro. The genes are TRBV6-2 or TRBV6-3 and TRBJ1-1, with a tentative D call TRBD1 (6 bases). The CDR3 DNA is TGTGCCAGCAGTTTAGGGGGTTTTGAGGCTTTCTTT. Its protein product is CASSLGGFEAFF.